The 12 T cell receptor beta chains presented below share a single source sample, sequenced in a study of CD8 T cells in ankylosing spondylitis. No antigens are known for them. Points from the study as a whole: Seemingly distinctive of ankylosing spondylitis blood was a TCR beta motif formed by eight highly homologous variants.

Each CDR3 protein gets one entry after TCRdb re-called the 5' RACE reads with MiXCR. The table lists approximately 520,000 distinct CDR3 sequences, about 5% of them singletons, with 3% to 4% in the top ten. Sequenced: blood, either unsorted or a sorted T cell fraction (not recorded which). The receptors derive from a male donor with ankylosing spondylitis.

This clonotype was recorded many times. CDR3 DNA: TGTGCCAGCAGTTACTCGTCAATGCGGGAAGTACTACAAGAGACCCAGTACTTC. It encodes CASSYSSMREVLQETQYF. V gene TRBV6-2 or TRBV6-3 combines with J gene TRBJ2-5; possible D gene TRBD2, 6 bases. The CDR3 totals 18 residues. The ends were cut back, 0 bases at V and 2 bases at J, with 19 bases in the middle. CDR1 is MNHEY, CDR2 SVGEGT, per germline.

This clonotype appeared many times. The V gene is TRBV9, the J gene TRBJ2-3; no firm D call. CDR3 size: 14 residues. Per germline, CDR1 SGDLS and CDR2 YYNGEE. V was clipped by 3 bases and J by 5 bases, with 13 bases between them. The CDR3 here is CASSDDRVIDTQYF. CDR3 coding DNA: TGTGCCAGCAGCGATGACCGAGTGATAGATACGCAGTATTTT.

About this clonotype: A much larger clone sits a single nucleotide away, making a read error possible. This CDR3 is CASCEYREGGYTEAFF. The DNA of the CDR3 is TGTGCCAGCTGTGAATACAGGGAGGGAGGCTACACTGAAGCTTTCTTT. The chain recombines TRBV25-1 with TRBJ1-1, with a tentative D call TRBD1 (6 bases). Germline values: CDR1 MGHDK, CDR2 SYGVNS. The CDR3 is 16 residues long. Supplemented by reference TRBV25-1 and TRBJ1-1, the full variable domain reads EADIYQTPRYLVIGTGKKITLECSQTMGHDKMYWYQQDPGMELHLIHYSYGVNSTEKGDLSSESTVSRIRTEHFPLTLESARPSHTSQYLCASCEYREGGYTEAFFGQGTRLTVV.

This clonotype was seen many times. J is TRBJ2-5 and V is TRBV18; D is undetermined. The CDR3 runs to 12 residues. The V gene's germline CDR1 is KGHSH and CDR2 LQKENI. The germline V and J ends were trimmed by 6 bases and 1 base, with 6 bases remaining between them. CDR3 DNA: TGTGCCAGCTCCCGTGCCCAAGAGACCCAGTACTTC. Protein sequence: CASSRAQETQYF.

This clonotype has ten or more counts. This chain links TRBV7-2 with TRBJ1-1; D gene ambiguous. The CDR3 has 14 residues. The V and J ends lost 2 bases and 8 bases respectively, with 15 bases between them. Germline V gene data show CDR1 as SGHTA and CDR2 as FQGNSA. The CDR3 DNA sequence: TGTGCCAGCAGCTTAATCCCCCAGCGAGCAGAAGCTTTCTTT. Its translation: CASSLIPQRAEAFF.

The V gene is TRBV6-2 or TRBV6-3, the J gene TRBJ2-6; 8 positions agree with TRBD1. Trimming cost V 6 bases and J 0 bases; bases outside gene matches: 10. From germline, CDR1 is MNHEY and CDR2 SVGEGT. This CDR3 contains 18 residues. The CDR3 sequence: CASSKPDRVPSGANVLTF. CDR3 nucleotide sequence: TGTGCCAGCAGCAAACCGGACAGGGTTCCCTCTGGGGCCAACGTCCTGACTTTC.

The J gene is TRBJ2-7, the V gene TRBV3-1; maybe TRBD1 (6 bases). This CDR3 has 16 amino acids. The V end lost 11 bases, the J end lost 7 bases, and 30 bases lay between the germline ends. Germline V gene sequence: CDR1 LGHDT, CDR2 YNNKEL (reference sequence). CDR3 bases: TGTGCCTCCACCCAAACTTCAGGGGAGTATGGTAGGGAGCAGTACTTC. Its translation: CASTQTSGEYGREQYF.

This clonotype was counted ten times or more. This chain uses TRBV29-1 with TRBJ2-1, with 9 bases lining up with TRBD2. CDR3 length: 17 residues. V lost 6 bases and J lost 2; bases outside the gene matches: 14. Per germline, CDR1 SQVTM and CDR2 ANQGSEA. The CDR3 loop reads CSVRAIFSGSTYNEQFF. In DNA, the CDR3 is TGCAGCGTCAGAGCTATTTTTAGCGGGAGCACCTACAATGAGCAGTTCTTC.

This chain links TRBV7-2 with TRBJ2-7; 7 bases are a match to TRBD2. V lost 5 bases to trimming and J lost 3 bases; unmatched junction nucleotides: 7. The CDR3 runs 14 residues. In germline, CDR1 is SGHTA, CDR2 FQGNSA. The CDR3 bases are TGTGCCAGCAGCCGGAGGACTAGGGGCTACGAGCAGTACTTC. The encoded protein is CASSRRTRGYEQYF.

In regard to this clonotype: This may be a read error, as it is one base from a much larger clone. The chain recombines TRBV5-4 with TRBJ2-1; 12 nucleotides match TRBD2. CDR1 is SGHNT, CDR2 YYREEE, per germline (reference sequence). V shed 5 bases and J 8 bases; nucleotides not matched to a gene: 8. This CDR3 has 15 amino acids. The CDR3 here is CASRLTSGSFDEQFF. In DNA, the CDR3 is TGTGCCAGCAGACTGACTAGCGGGAGTTTCGATGAGCAGTTCTTC.

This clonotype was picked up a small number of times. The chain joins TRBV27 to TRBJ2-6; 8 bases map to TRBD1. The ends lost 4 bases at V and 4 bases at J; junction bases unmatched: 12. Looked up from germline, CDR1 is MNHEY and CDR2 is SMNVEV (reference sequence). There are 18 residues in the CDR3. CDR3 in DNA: TGTGCCAGCAGTTGGGTGGCAGGGGGCCTGTCCGGGGCCAACGTCCTGACTTTC. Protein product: CASSWVAGGLSGANVLTF.

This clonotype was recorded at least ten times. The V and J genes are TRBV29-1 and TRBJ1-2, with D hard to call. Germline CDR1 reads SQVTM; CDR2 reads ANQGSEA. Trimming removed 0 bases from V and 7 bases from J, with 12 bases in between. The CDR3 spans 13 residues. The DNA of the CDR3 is TGCAGCGTTGAAGAACAGAGCTTCGGTGGCTACACCTTC. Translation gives CSVEEQSFGGYTF.